The 15 T cell receptor beta chains listed next were all sequenced from one sample in a study of molecular identifiers for immune sequencing clone quantification. TCRdb re-analysed the PCR reads in MiXCR, keeping a single row per CDR3 protein. The table records 350,000 or so distinct CDR3 sequences, about a fifth of them present only once. The specimen sequenced was naive CD8+ T cells from blood, with Jurkat cell RNA spiked in. Subset noted: FACS-sorted CD8+CD4-CCR7+CD45RA+ naive T cells. These receptors were taken from a human donor in good health. Some libraries in this study had Jurkat cell RNA spiked in.

This clonotype was picked up many times. The chain joins TRBV5-5 to TRBJ2-3, with 7 positions matching TRBD1. V lost 3 bases to trimming and J lost 0 bases; unmatched junction nucleotides: 1. Germline-derived CDR1 and CDR2 are SGHKS and YYEKEE (reference sequence). There are 14 residues in the CDR3. The CDR3, as DNA: TGTGCCAGCAGCTGGGACAGTAGCACAGATACGCAGTATTTT. Protein product: CASSWDSSTDTQYF.

To note about this clonotype: This may come from a read error, since a much larger clone is one base off. The chain employs TRBV29-1 and TRBJ1-1, with TRBD1 matching 9 bases. Germline trimming cut 6 bases from V and 3 bases from J; bases unmatched to any gene: 8. The CDR3 is made up of 14 amino acids. CDR1 SQVTM and CDR2 ANQGSEA come from the germline V gene. Here the CDR3 reads CSVGDRGMDTEAFF. The CDR3 bases are TGCAGCGTCGGTGACAGGGGGATGGACACTGAAGCTTTCTTT.

This clonotype showed up just a few times. The V and J genes are TRBV2 and TRBJ1-5, with D maybe TRBD1 (5 bases). CDR1 is SNHLY, CDR2 FYNNEI, per germline. V was clipped by 1 base and J by 9 bases, with 16 bases between them. The CDR3 loop spans 15 amino acids. The CDR3 sequence: CASSEGQTIPGPQHF. CDR3 nucleotide sequence: TGTGCCAGCAGTGAAGGACAGACTATCCCGGGGCCCCAGCATTTT. Complete variable domain (other parts from reference TRBV2 and TRBJ1-5): EPEVTQTPSHQVTQMGQEVILRCVPISNHLYFYWYRQILGQKVEFLVSFYNNEISEKSEIFDDQFSVERPDGSNFTLKIRSTKLEDSAMYFCASSEGQTIPGPQHFGDGTRLSIL.

This clonotype was observed many times. The genes are TRBV13 and TRBJ1-4; 9 nucleotides align to TRBD1. The CDR3 extends over 17 amino acids. J lost 3 bases, V lost 6 bases, and 11 bases had no gene match. Germline assignment: CDR1 PRHDT and CDR2 FYEKMQ (reference sequence). The CDR3 loop reads CASSSVPGQGSNEKLFF. As DNA, the CDR3 is TGTGCCAGCAGTTCGGTCCCGGGACAGGGATCTAATGAAAAACTGTTTTTT. The complete variable domain, with remaining parts taken from reference TRBV13 and TRBJ1-4, reads AAGVIQSPRHLIKEKRETATLKCYPIPRHDTVYWYQQGPGQDPQFLISFYEKMQSDKGSIPDRFSAQQFSDYHSELNMSSLELGDSALYFCASSSVPGQGSNEKLFFGSGTQLSVL.

On this clonotype itself: A read error may be the cause here, since a much bigger clone is one base away. This chain links TRBV27 with TRBJ2-5, with TRBD2 as a possible D gene (6 bases). Germline-derived CDR1 and CDR2 are MNHEY and SMNVEV (reference sequence). V was clipped by 8 bases and J by 2 bases, with 15 bases between them. The length of the CDR3 is 14 residues. The CDR3, as DNA: TGTGCCAGCGGTTGGGTTGGGGGGCAAGAGACCCAGTACTTC. It translates to CASGWVGGQETQYF.

This clonotype was picked up many times. The V and J genes are TRBV20-1 and TRBJ2-3; no reliable D call. The germline CDR1 and CDR2 sequences are DFQATT and SNEGSKA (reference sequence). Trimming took off 0 bases at V and 6 bases at J, with 10 bases between the two ends. The CDR3 has 13 residues. The CDR3: CSARDVTPDTQYF. In DNA, the CDR3 is TGCAGTGCTAGAGATGTCACCCCCGATACGCAGTATTTT.

The sample holds a few counts of this clonotype. This chain joins TRBV20-1 and TRBJ2-6; D remains ambiguous. CDR3 length equals 19 residues. Trimming pared 0 bases from V and 0 bases from J, leaving 18 bases between. The V gene's germline CDR1 is DFQATT and CDR2 SNEGSKA (reference sequence). The CDR3 DNA is TGCAGTGCTAGAGATTACCGGGCAGGAATTGCCTCTGGGGCCAACGTCCTGACTTTC. Residues: CSARDYRAGIASGANVLTF.

This clonotype occurred a few times. The chain joins TRBV14 to TRBJ2-5; D is perhaps TRBD2 (6 bases). Germline V CDR1 and CDR2: SGHDN, FVKESK. CDR3 length: 14 amino acids. The ends were cut back, 5 bases at V and 6 bases at J, with 16 bases in the middle. For the CDR3, the DNA is TGTGCCAGCAGCAGGCGGGGTATCCTTCAGACCCAGTACTTC. Translated: CASSRRGILQTQYF.

In its sample, this clonotype was seen many times. This rearrangement joins TRBV30 to TRBJ2-1; D unresolved. The CDR3 length is 12 residues. Germline CDR1 reads GTSNPN; CDR2 reads SVGIG (reference sequence). V was shortened by 5 bases and J by 1 base, with 6 bases between the two germline ends. The CDR3 DNA sequence: TGTGCCTGGGGGCCTTCCTACAATGAGCAGTTCTTC. This sequence encodes CAWGPSYNEQFF.

This clonotype was seen repeatedly, ten times or more. In DNA form, the CDR3 reads TGTGCCAGCAGCTGGGGACTGACCTCCTACGAGCAGTACTTC. Translating gives CASSWGLTSYEQYF. The V call is TRBV5-6, the J call TRBJ2-7, with D maybe TRBD2 (6 bases). CDR3 length: 14 residues. The germline V and J ends were trimmed by 3 bases and 0 bases, with 10 bases remaining between them. Per the germline V gene, CDR1 is SGHDT and CDR2 is YYEEEE.

This clonotype has just a few counts. This chain connects TRBV28 to TRBJ2-7; 10 nucleotides align to TRBD2. Trimming removed 4 bases from V and 6 bases from J; junction bases left unmatched: 9. This CDR3 spans 15 amino acids. Looked up from germline, CDR1 is MDHEN and CDR2 is SYDVKM. The CDR3 loop reads CASSSRLAGVAEQYF. As DNA, the CDR3 is TGTGCCAGCAGTTCGCGTCTAGCGGGAGTGGCCGAGCAGTACTTC. Combining the CDR3 with reference TRBV28 and TRBJ2-7 gives the whole variable domain DVKVTQSSRYLVKRTGEKVFLECVQDMDHENMFWYRQDPGLGLRLIYFSYDVKMKEKGDIPEGYSVSREKKERFSLILESASTNQTSMYLCASSSRLAGVAEQYFGPGTRLTVT.

In its sample, this clonotype was seen many times. This chain uses TRBV7-9 with TRBJ1-1; 7 nucleotides align to TRBD1. Germline V lookup: CDR1 SEHNR, CDR2 FQNEAQ (reference sequence). CDR3 length: 15 residues. V lost 4 bases, J lost 2 bases, and 7 bases stayed unmatched. As DNA, the CDR3 is TGTGCCAGCAGCTCCCCGACAGGGACTAACACTGAAGCTTTCTTT. Translated: CASSSPTGTNTEAFF.

This clonotype was counted ten times or more. The chain carries TRBV30 and TRBJ2-3; D is unclear. V shed 3 bases and J shed 0 bases, with 7 bases lying between them. The CDR3 is 13 residues long. CDR1 and CDR2 (germline): GTSNPN, SVGIG (reference sequence). The CDR3 here is CAWRGESTDTQYF. The CDR3 nucleotides read TGTGCCTGGAGGGGTGAGAGCACAGATACGCAGTATTTT. Full variable domain (remainder filled in from reference TRBV30 and TRBJ2-3): SQTIHQWPATLVQPVGSPLSLECTVEGTSNPNLYWYRQAAGRGLQLLFYSVGIGQISSEVPQNLSASRPQDRQFILSSKKLLLSDSGFYLCAWRGESTDTQYFGPGTRLTVL.

V and J are TRBV20-1 and TRBJ2-7; TRBD1 aligns across 11 bases. The CDR3 totals 17 residues. The V gene's germline CDR1 is DFQATT and CDR2 SNEGSKA (reference sequence). V lost 0 bases and J lost 1; bases outside the gene matches: 8. CDR3 coding DNA: TGCAGTGCTAGAGATTCGGGGACAGGGGGTAGGTCCTACGAGCAGTACTTC. Encoded protein: CSARDSGTGGRSYEQYF.

This clonotype was found many times. In nucleotides, the CDR3 is TGCGCCAGCAGCCAAGTTCTCCCAGATACGCAGTATTTT. Protein sequence: CASSQVLPDTQYF. V and J are TRBV4-1 and TRBJ2-3, with no clear D. CDR1 and CDR2 (germline): MGHRA, YSYEKL. The CDR3 contains 13 residues. Between the trimmed V and J ends, which lost 1 base and 4 bases, there was a span of 6 bases.